The TCR beta chain under discussion was sequenced for a study of blood T cell repertoires in COVID-19. Study-level background: Italy, Spain and the United States were the sources of the convalescent and acute COVID-19 samples. T cells, B-cell-depleted T cells, or PBMCs supplied cDNA or gDNA.

The CDR3 is 14 amino acids. Germline V gives CDR1 LNHDA, CDR2 SQIVND (reference sequence). Trimming pared 6 bases from V and 4 bases from J, leaving 15 bases between. Method: immunoSEQ multiplex PCR; TCRdb's copy keeps in-frame clones and lacks some. The data hold roughly 46,000 clones, with under 85% observed a single time. The sequenced sample was peripheral blood. This receptor was taken from a man in his 60s with active COVID-19. The chain recombines TRBV19 with TRBJ1-1; D gene unclear. The CDR3 reads CASSPTWAGTEAFF. Written as DNA, the CDR3 is TGTGCCAGTAGCCCTACGTGGGCCGGCACTGAAGCTTTCTTT. Filled out from reference TRBV19 and TRBJ1-1, the complete variable domain reads DGGITQSPKYLFRKEGQNVTLSCEQNLNHDAMYWYRQDPGQGLRLIYYSQIVNDFQKGDIAEGYSVSREKKESFPLTVTSAQKNPTAFYLCASSPTWAGTEAFFGQGTRLTVV.